These T cell receptor beta chains were read from a single sample in a study of shared clonotypes between healthy human individuals. Method: immunoSEQ multiplex PCR; TCRdb's copy keeps in-frame clones and lacks some. Among about 2 million clones listed, 85% to 95% were seen once. What was sequenced was naive CD4+ T cells sorted from blood. These receptors were obtained from a man aged 18 to 29 in good health. The CDR3 runs from the conserved cysteine through the conserved F or W. D genes are given only for firm matches. Size is stated for part of the rows, as once, few or many counts, or as a class when the clone is expanded.

clone size: .; V gene: TRBV6-5; D gene: TRBD2; J gene: TRBJ2-1; CDR3 DNA: TGTGCCAGCAGTTACGCGCTAGCGGGAGGGGGTGAGCAGTTCTTC; CDR3 protein: CASSYALAGGGEQFF
clone size: .; V gene: TRBV19; D gene: .; J gene: TRBJ2-5; CDR3 DNA: TGTGCCAGTAGTCCGAGGGGGGAGACCCAGTACTTC; CDR3 protein: CASSPRGETQYF
clone size: .; V gene: TRBV27; D gene: .; J gene: TRBJ2-7; CDR3 DNA: TGTGCCAGCAGTTTATTTCCACGAGGTTACGAGCAGTACTTC; CDR3 protein: CASSLFPRGYEQYF
clone size: .; V gene: TRBV6-1; D gene: .; J gene: TRBJ2-7; CDR3 DNA: TGTGCCAGCAGTGAACTAGACTACGAGCAGTACTTC; CDR3 protein: CASSELDYEQYF
clone size: once; V gene: TRBV10-3; D gene: .; J gene: TRBJ1-5; CDR3 DNA: TGTGCCATCAGTGAGTCCAGGGGCCCCCAGCATTTT; CDR3 protein: CAISESRGPQHF
clone size: .; V gene: TRBV6-5; D gene: .; J gene: TRBJ2-2; CDR3 DNA: TGTGCCAGCAGATCGACAGTGGGTCCCGGGGAGCTGTTTTTT; CDR3 protein: CASRSTVGPGELFF
clone size: .; V gene: TRBV10-3; D gene: .; J gene: TRBJ2-5; CDR3 DNA: TGTGCCATCAGGAGCAGCTTGGGGGGACGTCAAGAGACCCAGTACTTC; CDR3 protein: CAIRSSLGGRQETQYF
clone size: .; V gene: TRBV6-5; D gene: TRBD1; J gene: TRBJ2-5; CDR3 DNA: TGTGCCAGCAGTAGGGACAGGGATGAGACCCAGTACTTC; CDR3 protein: CASSRDRDETQYF
clone size: .; V gene: TRBV6-5; D gene: .; J gene: TRBJ1-1; CDR3 DNA: TGTGCCAGCAGGCTACAGGGTTTGAACACTGAAGCTTTCTTT; CDR3 protein: CASRLQGLNTEAFF
clone size: .; V gene: TRBV5-1; D gene: .; J gene: TRBJ1-2; CDR3 DNA: TGCGCCAGCAGCGTACGGCCCGGGACAAACTATGGCTACACCTTC; CDR3 protein: CASSVRPGTNYGYTF
clone size: .; V gene: TRBV7-2; D gene: .; J gene: TRBJ2-1; CDR3 DNA: TGTGCCAGCAGCTTTTTGAGGCCCGGAGGAGAGCAGTTCTTC; CDR3 protein: CASSFLRPGGEQFF
clone size: .; V gene: TRBV6-5; D gene: .; J gene: TRBJ1-6; CDR3 DNA: TGTGCCAGCAGTTACAGTCGGGGAGGGGAGGGATCACCCCTCCACTTT; CDR3 protein: CASSYSRGGEGSPLHF
clone size: once; V gene: TRBV10-3; D gene: TRBD2; J gene: TRBJ2-5; CDR3 DNA: TGTGCCATCAGACGCGGACTAGCGGAGACCCAGTACTTC; CDR3 protein: CAIRRGLAETQYF
clone size: few; V gene: TRBV2; D gene: .; J gene: TRBJ1-6; CDR3 DNA: TGTGCCAGCAGTGGTGTGGGGGGTTCACCCCTCCACTTT; CDR3 protein: CASSGVGGSPLHF
clone size: .; V gene: TRBV5-1; D gene: .; J gene: TRBJ2-2; CDR3 DNA: TGCGCCAGCAGCTATGGGGTGGGCCCAACTATCGGGGAGCTGTTTTTT; CDR3 protein: CASSYGVGPTIGELFF
clone size: .; V gene: TRBV4-1; D gene: .; J gene: TRBJ1-5; CDR3 DNA: TGCGCCAGCAGCCAAGTCCTAGGCAATCAGCCCCAGCATTTT; CDR3 protein: CASSQVLGNQPQHF
clone size: .; V gene: TRBV28; D gene: .; J gene: TRBJ1-4; CDR3 DNA: TGTGCCAGCCGGGACCCCATCCCTAATGAAAAACTGTTTTTT; CDR3 protein: CASRDPIPNEKLFF
clone size: .; V gene: TRBV9; D gene: TRBD2; J gene: TRBJ2-1; CDR3 DNA: TGTGCCAGCAGCTCCAGCTGGGAGGGAGAGCAGTTCTTC; CDR3 protein: CASSSSWEGEQFF
clone size: .; V gene: TRBV7-2; D gene: TRBD2; J gene: TRBJ2-7; CDR3 DNA: TGTGCCAGCGGCAGACTAGCTGGCTACGAGCAGTACTTC; CDR3 protein: CASGRLAGYEQYF
clone size: .; V gene: TRBV11-2; D gene: TRBD2; J gene: TRBJ2-3; CDR3 DNA: TGTGCCAGCAGACTAGCGGGGGGGCAGTTAACAGATACGCAGTATTTT; CDR3 protein: CASRLAGGQLTDTQYF
clone size: .; V gene: TRBV18; D gene: .; J gene: TRBJ1-5; CDR3 DNA: TGTGCCAGCTCATCGCGTCGGGGACTTGGTGACAATCAGCCCCAGCATTTT; CDR3 protein: CASSSRRGLGDNQPQHF
clone size: .; V gene: TRBV7-9; D gene: .; J gene: TRBJ2-3; CDR3 DNA: TGTGCCAGCAGTTTAGCCCTTCGCGGGGTGGGGATCACAGATACGCAGTATTTT; CDR3 protein: CASSLALRGVGITDTQYF